This T cell receptor beta chain was identified in a study of blood T cell repertoires in COVID-19 (dated by TCRdb to the early 2020s). Regarding the study in general: Collaborator samples came from the United States, Italy and Spain and covered acute and convalescent phases of COVID-19. The prospective study material was composed of cDNA or gDNA derived from T cells, B-cell-depleted T cells, or PBMCs. Subjects who had been exposed to COVID-19, were actively infected with it, or had recovered from it provided the deeply sampled blood TCRbeta repertoires that made up the dataset. A freely available public database, intended as a resource for researchers studying the immune response to SARS-CoV-2, is where the repertoires were released. The samples were drawn from two sources: the first 160 participants of the ongoing ImmuneRACE study, and fewer than 1,500 subjects contributed by 6 global collaborators. Sample metadata almost always included a de-identified subject ID, COVID-19 status, age in years and sex. Where available, HLA class I and class II types were taken from metadata supplied by the sample provider and were not determined by assay-based typing. Findings and caveats that apply to the study as a whole: Clinical and demographic metadata were provided uncurated, with the amount varying by source and participant.

The immunoSEQ Assay, a bias-controlled multiplex PCR, was used to amplify TCRbeta CDR3 regions from genomic DNA. Per the original workflow: The number of nucleated cells in each sample was estimated by amplification of reference gene primers within the assay. To quantify the absolute abundance of each unique TCRbeta CDR3 rearrangement, sequence reads were collapsed and filtered. For each sample, productive Simpson clonality was calculated as the square root of Simpson's diversity index over productive rearrangements. TCRdb mirrors the immuneACCESS table, restricted to in-frame sequences. Some clones are absent from its copies; in checked studies, under half trace to an unresolved V gene, and the reason for the others is unknown. V, J and clone size are those of that table, while D and trimming were read from the DNA. The sample table contains approximately 17,000 clones; only one count was recorded for roughly nine tenths of them. In total, the top ten clones hold 20% to 25% of the sample.

The collaborating institutions used their own protocols to collect whole blood in K2EDTA tubes. Collaborator samples were shipped for TCRbeta analysis as frozen whole blood, isolated PBMCs, or DNA extracted from either sample type. Measured from the cysteine to the phenylalanine, the CDR3 is 12 residues long. This entry keeps only the CDR3 DNA: 36 bases, framed from base 1. CDR1 and CDR2 are read off the germline V gene as WSHSY and SAAADI. V lost 4 bases and J lost 5 bases; the stretch between them is 9 bases long. Remarks on this clone: It has no known antigen specificity. Base-call qualities are not available, and no considerably larger clone is one nucleotide away.

The V gene is TRBV10-2 and the J gene is TRBJ2-7; the D gene is perhaps TRBD1, on 6 matching bases. The sample comprised peripheral blood. The clonotype was recovered from a man between 60 and 75 years old with acute or convalescent COVID-19. The bases are TGCGCCAGCAGTGTACAGGGAGACGAGCAGTACTTC. Its protein is CASSVQGDEQYF.